Shown below are 5 T cell receptor beta chains from a single sample sequenced in a study of spatial heterogeneity in lung cancer. Study results and limitations: Tumor mutation counts were tracked by expanded intratumoral alpha and beta TCR counts.

As to time point: sample taken at primary tumor resection. These TCRs' antigens remain unknown. MiXCR was run by TCRdb on the 5' RACE reads, yielding one entry per CDR3 protein. The table shows approximately 5,500 distinct CDR3 sequences, with about 6.4% occurring only once. This specimen was lung tumor tissue, taken at surgery. These TCRs come from a female donor with early-stage non-small cell lung cancer.

This clonotype appeared many times. This beta chain is a stray read from a library made for alpha chains; its abundance is not meaningful. This sequence joins TRBV20-1 and TRBJ2-1, with 8 bases fitting TRBD2. The CDR3 sequence is 14 residues long. Germline-derived CDR1 and CDR2 are DFQATT and SNEGSKA (reference sequence). V shed 8 bases, J shed 7 bases, and the junction held 13 bases outside the gene matches. This CDR3 reads CSYSRGVLGNEQFF. The CDR3 DNA sequence: TGCAGTTACTCGCGGGGGGTGCTTGGAAATGAGCAGTTCTTC.

This clonotype showed up many times. In a library made to pick up alpha chains, this beta chain is a stray read with a size that means little. The chain has TRBV5-1 and TRBJ1-1, with D perhaps matching TRBD1 (6 bases). Deletions cut 0 bases from V and 4 bases from J, with 10 bases between. The germline CDR1 and CDR2 sequences are SGHRS and YFSETQ. The CDR3 covers 14 residues. DNA for the CDR3: TGCGCCAGCAGCTTGGCCAGACAGGTCACTGAAGCTTTCTTT. Protein sequence: CASSLARQVTEAFF.

This clonotype is judged medium-sized (0.01 to 0.1%). Being off target in a library aimed at alpha chains, this beta chain has a size of little meaning. The chain recombines TRBV9 with TRBJ1-6; D not certain. Per germline, CDR1 SGDLS and CDR2 YYNGEE. The CDR3 is made up of 15 amino acids. V lost 3 bases and J 5 bases, leaving 12 bases between the germline ends. CDR3 residues: CASSGARVNNSPLHF. The CDR3 nucleotides are TGTGCCAGCAGCGGCGCCCGGGTAAATAATTCACCCCTCCACTTT.

By its share, this clonotype is medium-sized. Found in a library prepared for alpha chains, this beta chain is an off-target read, and its abundance has little meaning. The V call is TRBV6-1, the J call TRBJ1-1; tentative D call: TRBD1 (6 bases). The germline V gene has CDR1 MNHNS and CDR2 SASEGT. Trimming pared 3 bases from V and 4 bases from J, leaving 12 bases between. The CDR3 has 14 amino acids. The CDR3 DNA follows: TGTGCCAGCAGTGAGCCCAACAGGGTCACTGAAGCTTTCTTT. Its translation: CASSEPNRVTEAFF.

This clonotype was seen ten or more times. This beta chain slipped into a library made for alpha chains as a stray read, so its size is not meaningful. The rearrangement links TRBV10-2 to TRBJ2-3, with D hard to call. The CDR3 totals 12 residues. Germline assignment: CDR1 WSHSY and CDR2 SAAADI. V was pared by 6 bases and J by 3 bases, with 7 bases between. CDR3 nucleotide sequence: TGCGCCAGCAGCCTCGAAACAGATACGCAGTATTTT. It is translated as CASSLETDTQYF.